The rows below give T cell receptor beta chains drawn from one sample of a study of shared clonotypes between healthy human individuals. Method: immunoSEQ multiplex PCR; TCRdb's copy keeps in-frame clones and lacks some. The sample lists more than 150,000 clones, 85% to 95% occurring once. Specimen: naive CD4+ T cells sorted from blood. Every receptor here comes from a woman in her twenties or thirties in good health. The CDR3 runs from the conserved cysteine through the conserved F or W. A D gene is named only where the DNA matches it firmly. Not all rows give a size; the values are once, few, many and, for expanded clones, a class.

J gene: TRBJ2-7; clone size: -; V gene: TRBV18; D gene: -; CDR3 DNA: TGTGCCAGCTCACCGGTTCCCGGACTACAGTACGAGCAGTACTTC; CDR3 protein: CASSPVPGLQYEQYF
J gene: TRBJ2-5; clone size: -; V gene: TRBV2; D gene: -; CDR3 DNA: TGTGCCAGCAGTGAGGGGACTGTGGCAGAGACCCAGTACTTC; CDR3 protein: CASSEGTVAETQYF
J gene: TRBJ2-7; clone size: -; V gene: TRBV18; D gene: -; CDR3 DNA: TGTGCCAGCTCACCCACCGACAGGTCCTACGAGCAGTACTTC; CDR3 protein: CASSPTDRSYEQYF
J gene: TRBJ2-7; clone size: -; V gene: TRBV4-2; D gene: -; CDR3 DNA: TGTGCCAGCAGCCGGAGAACACCTACCTCCTACGAGCAGTACTTC; CDR3 protein: CASSRRTPTSYEQYF
J gene: TRBJ1-1; clone size: -; V gene: TRBV19; D gene: -; CDR3 DNA: TGTGCCAGTACATCAGGGGTGAAGACTGAAGCTTTCTTT; CDR3 protein: CASTSGVKTEAFF
J gene: TRBJ2-7; clone size: -; V gene: TRBV19; D gene: -; CDR3 DNA: TGTGCCAGTAGTATCGTGGGAGCCACCTACGAGCAGTACTTC; CDR3 protein: CASSIVGATYEQYF
J gene: TRBJ1-5; clone size: few; V gene: TRBV6-5; D gene: -; CDR3 DNA: TGTGCCAGCAGTTACTCGGGGGGAGGGGATCAGCCCCAGCATTTT; CDR3 protein: CASSYSGGGDQPQHF
J gene: TRBJ2-1; clone size: -; V gene: TRBV10-1; D gene: -; CDR3 DNA: TGCGCCAGCAGTGAGGGGACCCGTGAGCAGTTCTTC; CDR3 protein: CASSEGTREQFF
J gene: TRBJ2-1; clone size: -; V gene: TRBV7-2; D gene: -; CDR3 DNA: TGTGCCAGCAGCTTATGGGGGGATGAGCAGTTCTTC; CDR3 protein: CASSLWGDEQFF
J gene: TRBJ2-7; clone size: -; V gene: TRBV27; D gene: -; CDR3 DNA: TGTGCCAGCAGGCCTCGACAGGAGGTGACCTACGAGCAGTACTTC; CDR3 protein: CASRPRQEVTYEQYF
J gene: TRBJ1-2; clone size: -; V gene: TRBV15; D gene: TRBD1; CDR3 DNA: TGTGCCACCAGCAGTGGACAGGGATTAAGCGATTGGGCGGATGGCTACACCTTC; CDR3 protein: CATSSGQGLSDWADGYTF
J gene: TRBJ2-7; clone size: -; V gene: TRBV27; D gene: -; CDR3 DNA: TGTGCCAGCAGTAGTACGAGGGCCTACGAGCAGTACTTC; CDR3 protein: CASSSTRAYEQYF
J gene: TRBJ2-1; clone size: -; V gene: TRBV27; D gene: TRBD1; CDR3 DNA: TGTGCCAGCAGCGCGTACAGGGGGTCCTACAATGAGCAGTTCTTC; CDR3 protein: CASSAYRGSYNEQFF
J gene: TRBJ2-2; clone size: -; V gene: TRBV2; D gene: -; CDR3 DNA: TGTGCCAGCAGTGAAAATACAGGGTGGGACACCGGGGAGCTGTTTTTT; CDR3 protein: CASSENTGWDTGELFF
J gene: TRBJ1-5; clone size: -; V gene: TRBV6-6; D gene: TRBD1; CDR3 DNA: TGTGCCAGCAGTTATGGACAGGGGTTGTTCTTTCAGCCCCAGCATTTT; CDR3 protein: CASSYGQGLFFQPQHF
J gene: TRBJ2-3; clone size: -; V gene: TRBV29-1; D gene: TRBD2; CDR3 DNA: TGCAGCGTTCCGGGGACTAGCAGGGCAGATACGCAGTATTTT; CDR3 protein: CSVPGTSRADTQYF
J gene: TRBJ2-7; clone size: -; V gene: TRBV27; D gene: -; CDR3 DNA: TGTGCCAGCAGTTTTCGCGTCGACTCCTACGAGCAGTACTTC; CDR3 protein: CASSFRVDSYEQYF
J gene: TRBJ1-6; clone size: -; V gene: TRBV5-1; D gene: -; CDR3 DNA: TGCGCCAGCAGCTTGGGACAGGCCATTGGGGCCCTCCACTTT; CDR3 protein: CASSLGQAIGALHF
J gene: TRBJ2-7; clone size: -; V gene: TRBV10-3; D gene: TRBD1; CDR3 DNA: TGTGCCATCAGTGAGTCCCCAGGGGGCGACGAGCAGTACTTC; CDR3 protein: CAISESPGGDEQYF
J gene: TRBJ1-2; clone size: -; V gene: TRBV28; D gene: -; CDR3 DNA: TGTGCCAGCAGTTTATACAGGGTCGCCTATGGCTACACCTTC; CDR3 protein: CASSLYRVAYGYTF
J gene: TRBJ1-4; clone size: -; V gene: TRBV5-1; D gene: TRBD1; CDR3 DNA: TGCGCCAGCAGCTTGGCCCTGACAGGGCGGGCAACTGGTGGGGAAAAACTGTTTTTT; CDR3 protein: CASSLALTGRATGGEKLFF
J gene: TRBJ2-7; clone size: -; V gene: TRBV19; D gene: -; CDR3 DNA: TGTGCCAGTAGTATAGATTTATCAGGGGCCTACGAGCAGTACTTC; CDR3 protein: CASSIDLSGAYEQYF
J gene: TRBJ2-7; clone size: -; V gene: TRBV18; D gene: -; CDR3 DNA: TGTGCCAGCTCGAAGGGCCGGGAGAACTACGAGCAGTACTTC; CDR3 protein: CASSKGRENYEQYF
J gene: TRBJ2-7; clone size: -; V gene: TRBV9; D gene: TRBD2; CDR3 DNA: TGTGCCAGCAGCGTAGGGGGGGGACCTACCTACGAGCAGTACTTC; CDR3 protein: CASSVGGGPTYEQYF
J gene: TRBJ2-7; clone size: -; V gene: TRBV4-1; D gene: -; CDR3 DNA: TGCGCCAGCAGGGCAACTGGGGGCTACGAGCAGTACTTC; CDR3 protein: CASRATGGYEQYF